This TCR beta chain was retrieved from a study of memory CD4+ T cells and cytomegalovirus serostatus. The sort gate was single viable CD3+CD4+CD8-CD45RO+ cells for memory CD4+ T cells. Serum IgG to CMV pp150, pp28, p38 and p52 defined serostatus. Germline CDR1 SGHTA, CDR2 FQGTGA. V trimming: 6 bases; J trimming: 2 bases; junction bases outside the gene matches: 13. The CDR3 spans 18 residues. Assay used: immunoSEQ multiplex PCR; TCRdb lists only in-frame clones, some missing. The sample shows under 55,000 clones, about 83% of them seen only once. The specimen was memory CD4+ T cells from blood. The gene calls are TRBV7-3 and TRBJ1-6; TRBD1 agrees at 7 bases. The source of this sequence is an adult in good health and CMV-seropositive. As DNA, the CDR3 is TGTGCCAGCAGGTTTACCGATCTAGACAGGGCCTATAATTCACCCCTCCACTTT. It translates to CASRFTDLDRAYNSPLHF.